This T cell receptor (beta chain) was identified in a study of T cells in Graves' hyperthyroidism and ophthalmopathy. Study-level information: The blood sample was taken at first diagnosis, before treatment began.

Uncontrolled infection, other autoimmune disease, pregnancy or lactation disqualified patients from enrolment. This clonotype was detected many times. Authors of the study amplified TCR beta CDR3 regions from RNA transcripts. The HTBI primer set served for first-round RT-PCR of the TCR CDR3. TCRdb redid the calling of the multiplex PCR reads with MiXCR, one entry per CDR3 protein. Among about 610,000 distinct CDR3 sequences listed, under 15% were seen once. The V end was cut by 2 bases, the J end by 6 bases, with 20 bases between. The V gene's germline CDR1 is SGHRS and CDR2 YFSETQ. CDR3 length: 17 residues.

Input material: blood. The source is a woman aged 40 to 49 with Graves' ophthalmopathy. V gene TRBV5-1 combines with J gene TRBJ2-2; D is uncertain. As DNA, the CDR3 is TGCGCCAGCAGCTTCGCTGGGGAAACGGGCTCCCCCGGGGAGCTGTTTTTT. Its translation is CASSFAGETGSPGELFF. Using reference TRBV5-1 and TRBJ2-2 for the parts outside the CDR3, the full variable domain is KAGVTQTPRYLIKTRGQQVTLSCSPISGHRSVSWYQQTPGQGLQFLFEYFSETQRNKGNFPGRFSGRQFSNSRSEMNVSTLELGDSALYLCASSFAGETGSPGELFFGEGSRLTVL.